This T cell receptor (beta chain) was captured in a study of blood T cell repertoires in COVID-19. The wider study: Samples of COVID-19 (acute and convalescent) were obtained from the United States, Italy and Spain. The cDNA or gDNA used as material had been derived from T cells, B-cell-depleted T cells, or PBMCs.

Source study methods: Reference gene primers were amplified, and this amplification served to estimate nucleated cell counts. Assay: immunoSEQ multiplex PCR; the TCRdb copy retains only in-frame clones and omits some. From that table come the V and J calls and clone size; the DNA was used to work out D and trimming. The data contain just over 650,000 clones, approximately 90% of them singletons. This CDR3 is 15 amino acids long. Germline CDR1 reads MGHRA; CDR2 reads YSYEKL. V was cut by 0 bases and J by 4 bases, with 12 bases left in between. The sample holds a few counts of this clone. The sample consisted of peripheral blood. The gene calls are TRBV4-1 and TRBJ1-2; TRBD1 might be the D (6 bases). The TCR comes from a woman younger than 30 with acute or convalescent COVID-19. CDR3 sequence reads: CASSQDPQGGYGYTF. The CDR3 nucleotides read TGCGCCAGCAGCCAAGATCCACAGGGTGGCTATGGCTACACCTTC.